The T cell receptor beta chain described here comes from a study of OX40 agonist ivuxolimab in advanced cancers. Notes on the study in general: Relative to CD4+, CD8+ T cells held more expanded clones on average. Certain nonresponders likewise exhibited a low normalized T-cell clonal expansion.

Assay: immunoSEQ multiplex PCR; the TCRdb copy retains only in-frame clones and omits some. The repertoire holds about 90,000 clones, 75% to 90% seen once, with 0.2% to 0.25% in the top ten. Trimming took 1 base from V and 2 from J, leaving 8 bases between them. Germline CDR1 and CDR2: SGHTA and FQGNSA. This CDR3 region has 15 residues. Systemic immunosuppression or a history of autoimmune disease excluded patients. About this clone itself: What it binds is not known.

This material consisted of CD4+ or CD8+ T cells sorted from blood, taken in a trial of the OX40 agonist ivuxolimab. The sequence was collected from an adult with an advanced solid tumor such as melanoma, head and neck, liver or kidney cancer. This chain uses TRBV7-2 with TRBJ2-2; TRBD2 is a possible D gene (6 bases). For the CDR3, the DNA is TGTGCCAGCAGCTTAGTGGGACTCAACACCGGGGAGCTGTTTTTT. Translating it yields CASSLVGLNTGELFF. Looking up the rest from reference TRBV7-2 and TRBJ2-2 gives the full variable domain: GAGVSQSPSNKVTEKGKDVELRCDPISGHTALYWYRQSLGQGLEFLIYFQGNSAPDKSGLPSDRFSAERTGGSVSTLTIQRTQQEDSAVYLCASSLVGLNTGELFFGEGSRLTVL.